In its sample, the clone carrying this TCR beta chain was seen once. This sample is part of a study of radiotherapy plus CTLA-4 blockade in lung cancer. Assay used: immunoSEQ multiplex PCR; TCRdb lists only in-frame clones, some missing. The repertoire holds some 77,000 clones, with around 85% as singletons. This sequence originates from a human donor with non-small cell lung cancer who had a partial response to radiotherapy plus ipilimumab. Sequenced here: peripheral blood, sampled from a patient treated with radiotherapy plus ipilimumab.

CDR3 sequence (DNA): TGTGCCAGCAGCCAAGAGCGAAGAGGCTCCTACGAGCAGTACTTC. Translating gives CASSQERRGSYEQYF. This sequence joins TRBV28 and TRBJ2-5; D call uncertain. The J call may be wrong; the DNA end is better matched by TRBJ2-7. The CDR3 totals 15 residues. The germline CDR1 and CDR2 sequences are MDHEN and SYDVKM.